The clone carrying this T cell receptor (beta chain) was seen repeatedly, ten times or more. Its antigen is undetermined. This specimen belongs to a study of identical twins. Whole-study results and caveats: Beta out-of-frame twin sharing showed a weaker excess. Low generation probability was overrepresented in out-of-frame alpha sequences shared by twins. Conclusions rested on cross-sectional statistics rather than following the same donors.

Carrying unique molecular identifiers, the cDNA also gained a universal primer site through template switching. TCRdb processed the 5' RACE reads anew with MiXCR; each CDR3 protein has one entry. Here the sample spans approximately 550,000 distinct CDR3 sequences, approximately 20% being singletons. A further study also used this sample, focusing on yellow fever vaccine responses in identical twins.

The sample taken for sequencing was CD4+ T cells sorted from blood. The sequence derives from a woman younger than 30 in good health.

CDR3 amino acids: CASSVASAGNSPLHF. CDR3 nucleotides: TGTGCCAGCAGCGTAGCATCTGCCGGTAATTCACCCCTCCACTTT. The chain has TRBV9 and TRBJ1-6, with D uncertain. Trimming left V 0 bases short and J 6 bases short, with 10 bases between. Germline V CDR1 and CDR2: SGDLS, YYNGEE. The CDR3 has 15 residues.